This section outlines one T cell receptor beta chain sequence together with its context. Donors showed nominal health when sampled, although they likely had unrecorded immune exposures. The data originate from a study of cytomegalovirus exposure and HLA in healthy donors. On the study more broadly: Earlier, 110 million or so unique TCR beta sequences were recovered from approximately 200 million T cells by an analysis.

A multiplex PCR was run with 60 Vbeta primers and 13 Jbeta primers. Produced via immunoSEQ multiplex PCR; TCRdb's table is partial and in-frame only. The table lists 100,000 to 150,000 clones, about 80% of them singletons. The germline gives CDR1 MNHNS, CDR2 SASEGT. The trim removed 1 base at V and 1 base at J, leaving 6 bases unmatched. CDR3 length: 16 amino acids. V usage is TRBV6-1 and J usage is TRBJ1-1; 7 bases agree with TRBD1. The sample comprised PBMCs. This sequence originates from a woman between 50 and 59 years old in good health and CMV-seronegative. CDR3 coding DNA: TGTGCCAGCAGTGAAGGAGGGGGCAGGGGGAACACTGAAGCTTTCTTT. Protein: CASSEGGGRGNTEAFF.